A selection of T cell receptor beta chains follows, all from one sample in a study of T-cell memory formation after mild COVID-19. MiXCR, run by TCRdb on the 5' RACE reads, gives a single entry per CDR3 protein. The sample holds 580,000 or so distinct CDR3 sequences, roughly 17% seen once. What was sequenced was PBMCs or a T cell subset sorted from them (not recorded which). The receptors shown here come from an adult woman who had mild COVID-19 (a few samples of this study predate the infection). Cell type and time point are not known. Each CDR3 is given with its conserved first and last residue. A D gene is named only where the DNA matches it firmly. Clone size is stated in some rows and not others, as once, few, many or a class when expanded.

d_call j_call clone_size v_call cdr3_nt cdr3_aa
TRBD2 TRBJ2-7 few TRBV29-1 TGCAGCGCTGAACTTACTAGCGGATCCTACGAGCAGTACTTC CSAELTSGSYEQYF
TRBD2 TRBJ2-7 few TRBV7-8 TGTGCCAGCACCCTCCTCGGGGCGGGAGGAATAGGAAACGAGCAGTACTTC CASTLLGAGGIGNEQYF
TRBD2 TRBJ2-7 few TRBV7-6 TGTGCCAGCAGCTTATCTAGCGGGAGTTCCCGTTACGAGCAGTACTTC CASSLSSGSSRYEQYF
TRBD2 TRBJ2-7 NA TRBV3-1 TGTGCCAGCACCCCGGGGGAGGGCCGCGACGAGCAGTACTTC CASTPGEGRDEQYF
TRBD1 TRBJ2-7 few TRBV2 TGTGCCAGCAGTCCGCCCCTGACAGGGCTCTACGAGCAGTACTTC CASSPPLTGLYEQYF
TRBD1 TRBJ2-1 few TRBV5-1 TGCGCCAGCAGCTCTACAGGGGCGGCGCAGTTCTTC CASSSTGAAQFF
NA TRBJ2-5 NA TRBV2 TGTGCCAGCAGTGAAGAGGAGGTGGGCATGGGGGAGACCCAGTACTTC CASSEEEVGMGETQYF
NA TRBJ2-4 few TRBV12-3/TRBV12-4 TGTGCCAGCAGGGCCCCGGGGTTAGCCAAAAACATTCAGTACTTC CASRAPGLAKNIQYF
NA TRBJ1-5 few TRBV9 TGTGCCAGCAGCGTAGGACCCACATGGGGCCAAAATCAGCCCCAGCATTTT CASSVGPTWGQNQPQHF
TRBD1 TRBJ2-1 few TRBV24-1 TGTGCCACCAGTGACCCCCCGAAGGACAGGGGGCGCCGGAATGAGCAGTTCTTC CATSDPPKDRGRRNEQFF
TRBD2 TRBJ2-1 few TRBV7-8 TGTGCCAGCAGCTTAGAGGCTAGCGGGGGCACCTACAATGAGCAGTTCTTC CASSLEASGGTYNEQFF
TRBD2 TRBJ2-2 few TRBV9 TGTGCCAGCAGCGTAGTCCAAGCGGGGAGGACGATCGGGGAGCTGTTTTTT CASSVVQAGRTIGELFF
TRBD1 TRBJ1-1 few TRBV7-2 TGTGCCAGCAGCTTAGGGGAAGGGACAGGGTTTTTGACTGAAGCTTTCTTT CASSLGEGTGFLTEAFF
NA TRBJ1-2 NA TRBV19 TGTGCCAGTAGGCTGGGCAGAGCTAACTATGGCTACACCTTC CASRLGRANYGYTF
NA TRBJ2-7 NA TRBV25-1 TGTGCCAGCAGTGGGGGGAACTACGAGCAGTACTTC CASSGGNYEQYF
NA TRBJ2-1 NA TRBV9 TGTGCCAGCAGCGTAGATCTAGACGGGGGTGAGCAGTTCTTC CASSVDLDGGEQFF
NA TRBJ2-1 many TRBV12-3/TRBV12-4 TGTGCCAGCACCAAAGGGGGGGTTGGCGGTAATGAGCAGTTCTTC CASTKGGVGGNEQFF
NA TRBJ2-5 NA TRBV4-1 TGCGCCAGCAGCCAAGATCTGGGATGGAAGCCCTACTTC CASSQDLGWKPYF
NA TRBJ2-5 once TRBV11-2 TGTGCCAGCGGGGGGGGCTTGCAAGAGACCCAGTACTTC CASGGGLQETQYF
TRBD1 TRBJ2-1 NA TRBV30 TGTGCCTGGAGTGGATCAGGGGGCACTGAGCAGTTCTTC CAWSGSGGTEQFF
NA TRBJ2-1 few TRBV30 TGTGCCTGGAGTCCCGTAGGACTAGAGCAGTTCTTC CAWSPVGLEQFF
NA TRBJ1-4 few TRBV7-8 TGTGCCAGCAGCTTCCCGGGAGAAAAACTGTTTTTT CASSFPGEKLFF
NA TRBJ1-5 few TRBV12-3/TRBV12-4 TGTGCCAGCAGTTTAGGCTCTGGGAATCAGCCCCAGCATTTT CASSLGSGNQPQHF
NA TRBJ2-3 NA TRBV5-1 TGCGCCAGCAGCTTAGAAGTTGGGAGCTGGACAGATACGCAGTATTTT CASSLEVGSWTDTQYF
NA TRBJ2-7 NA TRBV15 TGTGCCACCAGCAGAGACGGGGAGACGGGCGAGCAGTACTTC CATSRDGETGEQYF
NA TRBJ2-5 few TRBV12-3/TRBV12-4 TGTGCCAGCAGTTATGGGGGAGAGTGGGAGACCCAGTACTTC CASSYGGEWETQYF
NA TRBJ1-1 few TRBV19 TGTGCCAGCGATCGAGGGGGTGGCAACACTGAAGCTTTCTTT CASDRGGGNTEAFF
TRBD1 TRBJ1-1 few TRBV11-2 TGTGCCAGCAGCGAAGCAGACAGGGGAGACACTGAAGCTTTCTTT CASSEADRGDTEAFF
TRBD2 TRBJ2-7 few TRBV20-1 TGCAGTGCGAGAATAGCGGGCTCCTACGAGCAGTACTTC CSARIAGSYEQYF
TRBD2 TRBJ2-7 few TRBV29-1 TGCAGCGTTGAAGTCCAGCGGGAGGCTTACGAGCAGTACTTC CSVEVQREAYEQYF
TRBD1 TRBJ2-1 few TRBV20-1 TGCAGTGCACGCACAGGGGGCGCCTACAATGAGCAGTTCTTC CSARTGGAYNEQFF
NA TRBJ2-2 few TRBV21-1 TGTGCCAGCAGCCCGAGCGGCCTGTTCGGGGAGCTGTTTTTT CASSPSGLFGELFF
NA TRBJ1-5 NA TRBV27 TGTGCCAGCAGTTTCACGGTCACTCAGCCCCAGCATTTT CASSFTVTQPQHF
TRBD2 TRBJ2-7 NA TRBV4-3 TGCGCCAGCAGCCGACTAGCGGGAAACGAGCAGTACTTC CASSRLAGNEQYF
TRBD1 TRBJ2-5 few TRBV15 TGTGCCACCAGCACAAACAGGGGGCTAAAAGTCCAAGAGACCCAGTACTTC CATSTNRGLKVQETQYF
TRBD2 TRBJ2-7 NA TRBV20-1 TGCAGTGCTATCGGCGGGGGGGCCAGCTCCTACGAGCAGTACTTC CSAIGGGASSYEQYF
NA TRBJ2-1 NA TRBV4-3 TGCGCCAGCAGCCAAGATTACCCCGGCGGGGTTACCTACAATGAGCAGTTCTTC CASSQDYPGGVTYNEQFF
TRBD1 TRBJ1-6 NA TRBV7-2 TGTGCCAGCAGCTTAGTCTGGGACAGCCTCAATTCACCCCTCCACTTT CASSLVWDSLNSPLHF
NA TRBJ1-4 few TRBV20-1 TGCAGTGCTAGAGATCTTTGGGGTAATGAAAAACTGTTTTTT CSARDLWGNEKLFF
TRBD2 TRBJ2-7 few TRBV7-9 TGTGCCAGCAGGCCGGGACAGCCGTCTTCTAGCGGGACCTACGAGCAGTACTTC CASRPGQPSSSGTYEQYF
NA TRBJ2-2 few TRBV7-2 TGTGCCAGCAGCTCCCGTCCAACCGGGGAGCTGTTTTTT CASSSRPTGELFF
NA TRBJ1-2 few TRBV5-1 TGCGCCAGCAGCTTGGGAGGGGGATCCAACTATGGCTACACCTTC CASSLGGGSNYGYTF
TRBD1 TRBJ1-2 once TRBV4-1 TGCGCCAGCAGCCAAGGGGACAGGAGCTACTATGGCTACACCTTC CASSQGDRSYYGYTF
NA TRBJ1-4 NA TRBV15 TGTGCCACCAGCAGAGATTGGTGGCAGACTAATGAAAAACTGTTTTTT CATSRDWWQTNEKLFF
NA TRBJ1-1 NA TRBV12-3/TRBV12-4 TGTGCCAGCAGGGTCTCGTGGGTGAACACTGAAGCTTTCTTT CASRVSWVNTEAFF
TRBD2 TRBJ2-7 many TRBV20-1 TGCAGTGCTAGAGATCGTGATAGCGGGACTATATACGAGCAGTACTTC CSARDRDSGTIYEQYF
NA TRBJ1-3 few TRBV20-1 TGCAGTGCTAGAGGACAGACCTCTGGAAACACCATATATTTT CSARGQTSGNTIYF
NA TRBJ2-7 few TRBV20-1 TGCAGTGCTAGAGTGTCGGCTAGCGTCTACGAGCAGTACTTC CSARVSASVYEQYF
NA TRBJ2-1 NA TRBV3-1 TGTGCCAGCAGCCAAGAAACGAGGCAGGCCCAGTTCTTC CASSQETRQAQFF
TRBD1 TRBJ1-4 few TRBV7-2 TGTGCCAGCAGCCTCACCCACGGGGGACAGGGAACTGAAAAACTGTTTTTT CASSLTHGGQGTEKLFF
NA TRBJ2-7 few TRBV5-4 TGTGCCAGCAGCTTTACGGATTTGGCCTACGAGCAGTACTTC CASSFTDLAYEQYF
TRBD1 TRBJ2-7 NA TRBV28 TGTGCCAGCACCCCCGACAGGGGGCTGTTCTACGAGCAGTACTTC CASTPDRGLFYEQYF